The clone carrying this TCR beta chain has a count of ten or more. Antigen specificity is unknown. Germline values: CDR1 SGHRS, CDR2 YFSETQ. V trimming: 2 bases; J trimming: 6 bases; junction bases outside the gene matches: 5. The CDR3 runs 14 residues. This sample was taken from a study of neurological immune-mediated disorders. Study outcomes and limitations: HTLV-1-associated myelopathy had the most TCR clonal expansion, and multiple sclerosis had the least, less than healthy controls.

One entry per CDR3 protein results from TCRdb running MiXCR on the 5' RACE reads. Found here are nearly 60,000 distinct CDR3 sequences, approximately 3.1% of them singletons; the top ten hold approximately 7.1%. This sequence was found in a woman in her fifties or sixties with multiple sclerosis. The chain is built from TRBV5-1 and TRBJ2-7, with 10 bases identical to TRBD2. The source material was PBMCs. CDR3 sequence (DNA): TGCGCCAGCAGCTTAAGAGCGGGAGGGGTCGAGCAGTACTTC. Its translation is CASSLRAGGVEQYF.